This T cell receptor beta chain was documented in a study of T cell clones after liver transplantation. Study context: In this trial, immunosuppression withdrawal was attempted within 2 years of liver transplant.

In germline, CDR1 is WNHNN, CDR2 SYGVQD (reference sequence). The CDR3 runs 17 residues. J gave up 3 bases and V 6 bases, and 14 bases lay outside the gene matches. Clones were read by immunoSEQ multiplex PCR, and TCRdb kept only the in-frame ones, dropping some. The table shows around 110,000 clones, with over 75% occurring only once. This sequence was found in a human patient who received a liver transplant. Some T cells may be supplied by the graft donor. The chain is built from TRBV10-1 and TRBJ2-7, with 10 positions matching TRBD2. The sample in question was CD4+ T cells from blood, obtained 12 months after liver transplant. The CDR3 sequence: CASRARLAGNQSYEQYF. In DNA form, the CDR3 reads TGCGCCAGCAGGGCTAGACTAGCGGGTAATCAGAGCTACGAGCAGTACTTC.